A single sample is the source of the 5 T cell receptor beta chains below, sequenced in a study of T cell responses to AZD1222 COVID-19 vaccine. Produced via immunoSEQ multiplex PCR; TCRdb's table is partial and in-frame only. The data contain about 140,000 clones, around 90% of them seen just once; the ten biggest clones take up approximately 3.4%. The sample consisted of peripheral blood, taken on day 0 of AZD1222 vaccination. The receptors here all came from an adult in good health.

J is TRBJ2-3 and V is TRBV19, with D tentatively TRBD1 (5 bases). CDR1 is LNHDA and CDR2 is SQIVND in the germline V gene (reference sequence). CDR3 length equals 15 residues. V lost 7 bases, J lost 4 bases, and 18 bases lay in between. CDR3 in DNA: TGTGCCAGTACCAACCTAGGGGCTAACGCAGATACGCAGTATTTT. The encoded protein is CASTNLGANADTQYF.

This chain connects TRBV27 to TRBJ2-7, with a tentative D call TRBD1 (6 bases). This CDR3 contains 13 residues. Deletions cut 2 bases from V and 6 bases from J, with 11 bases between. Germline assignment: CDR1 MNHEY and CDR2 SMNVEV (reference sequence). CDR3 coding DNA: TGTGCCAGCAGTTTAACTACAGGGCTCGAGCAGTACTTC. This gives the protein CASSLTTGLEQYF.

For the CDR3, the DNA is TGCGCCAGCAGCCGAGGGGGACTAGCGGGAGGAGAGACCCAGTACTTC. It specifies CASSRGGLAGGETQYF. This rearrangement joins TRBV5-1 to TRBJ2-5; 15 positions match TRBD2. In germline, CDR1 is SGHRS, CDR2 YFSETQ. The CDR3 covers 16 residues. V shed 4 bases and J 4 bases; nucleotides not matched to a gene: 5.

The gene calls are TRBV5-5 and TRBJ2-1, with D tentatively TRBD1 or TRBD2 (6 bases each). V was clipped by 4 bases and J by 6 bases, with 11 bases between them. The CDR3 extends over 13 amino acids. Germline loops: CDR1 SGHKS, CDR2 YYEKEE (reference sequence). The CDR3 nucleotides are TGTGCCAGCAGCGGAGGGGGTGCCAATGAGCAGTTCTTC. It specifies CASSGGGANEQFF.

The chain carries TRBV6-5 and TRBJ1-3; the D is unclear. The V end was cut by 6 bases, the J end by 0 bases, with 6 bases between. Per germline, CDR1 MNHEY and CDR2 SVGAGI. This CDR3 is 13 amino acids long. The CDR3 spells CASSTNSGNTIYF. CDR3 bases: TGTGCCAGCAGCACCAACTCTGGAAACACCATATATTTT.